This is a list of T cell receptor beta chains from one sample in a study of T-cell memory formation after mild COVID-19. TCRdb fed the 5' RACE reads into MiXCR, producing one record per CDR3 protein. In the table there are 450,000 or so distinct CDR3 sequences, around 25% of which are singletons. The specimen was PBMCs or a T cell subset sorted from them (not recorded which). The source is an adult woman who had mild COVID-19 (a few samples of this study predate the infection). Cell type and time point are not known. Both conserved end residues are part of each CDR3. Fields, in order: V gene, CDR3 protein.

v_call: TRBV6-6; cdr3_aa: CASSYSISGALRNEQFF
v_call: TRBV6-6; cdr3_aa: CASSDGTVHNNEKLFF
v_call: TRBV7-9; cdr3_aa: CASSSYLGPFSYEQYF
v_call: TRBV6-5; cdr3_aa: CASTRTGGDRELFF
v_call: TRBV24-1; cdr3_aa: CATSGKPGTSGSIQETQYF
v_call: TRBV7-9; cdr3_aa: CASSPNGGSTYNEQFF
v_call: TRBV20-1; cdr3_aa: CSASNTEAFF
v_call: TRBV6-2/TRBV6-3; cdr3_aa: CASSYRPESWRVEQFF
v_call: TRBV25-1; cdr3_aa: CASSEAPGQGSGTDTQYF
v_call: TRBV12-3/TRBV12-4; cdr3_aa: CASRGPGQTYGYTF
v_call: TRBV4-1; cdr3_aa: CASSQDLLGGLSNQPQHF
v_call: TRBV13; cdr3_aa: CASSLYRASYEQYF
v_call: TRBV3-1; cdr3_aa: CASSQEGLAVSYEQYF
v_call: TRBV7-2; cdr3_aa: CASSFTSGGSTDTQYF
v_call: TRBV27; cdr3_aa: CASSPLVGGPFF
v_call: TRBV3-1; cdr3_aa: CASSQDGAGEDIQYF
v_call: TRBV5-1; cdr3_aa: CASSRILFPSTSSYNEQFF